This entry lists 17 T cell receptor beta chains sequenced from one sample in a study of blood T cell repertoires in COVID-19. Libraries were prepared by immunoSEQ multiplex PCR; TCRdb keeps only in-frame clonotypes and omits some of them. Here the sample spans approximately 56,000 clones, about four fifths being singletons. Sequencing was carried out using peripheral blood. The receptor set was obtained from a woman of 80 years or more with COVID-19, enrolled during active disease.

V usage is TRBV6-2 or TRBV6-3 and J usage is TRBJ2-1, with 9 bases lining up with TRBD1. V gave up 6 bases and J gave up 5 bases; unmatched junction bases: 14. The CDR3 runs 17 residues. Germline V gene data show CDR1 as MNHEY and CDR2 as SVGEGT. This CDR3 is CASSKFLTGGRDNEQFF. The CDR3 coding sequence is TGTGCCAGCAGCAAATTCCTGACAGGGGGGCGGGACAATGAGCAGTTCTTC.

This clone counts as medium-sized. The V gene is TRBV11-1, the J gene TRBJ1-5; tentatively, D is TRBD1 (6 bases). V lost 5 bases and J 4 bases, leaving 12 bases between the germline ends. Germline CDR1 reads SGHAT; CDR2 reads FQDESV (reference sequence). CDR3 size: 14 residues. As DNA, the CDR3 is TGTGCCAGCAGCGAAGCGGGGGCGAATCAGCCCCAGCATTTT. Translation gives CASSEAGANQPQHF.

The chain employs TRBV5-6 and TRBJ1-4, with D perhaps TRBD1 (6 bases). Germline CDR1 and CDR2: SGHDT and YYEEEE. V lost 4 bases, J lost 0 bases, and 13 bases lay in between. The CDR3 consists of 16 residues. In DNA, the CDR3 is TGTGCCAGCAGCGCTTTACAGGGTTCAACTAATGAAAAACTGTTTTTT. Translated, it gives CASSALQGSTNEKLFF.

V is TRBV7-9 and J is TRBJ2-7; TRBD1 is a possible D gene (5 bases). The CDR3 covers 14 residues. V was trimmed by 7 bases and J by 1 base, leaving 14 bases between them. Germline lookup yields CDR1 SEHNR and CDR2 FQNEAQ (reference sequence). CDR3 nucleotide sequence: TGTGCCAGCAACCAAGGGGCTCCATCCTACGAGCAGTACTTC. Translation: CASNQGAPSYEQYF.

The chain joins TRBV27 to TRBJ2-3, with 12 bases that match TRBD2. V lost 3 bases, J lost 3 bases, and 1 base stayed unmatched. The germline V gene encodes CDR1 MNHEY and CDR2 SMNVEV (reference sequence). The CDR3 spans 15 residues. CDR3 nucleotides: TGTGCCAGCAGTTTCCTAGCGGGAGGGACAGATACGCAGTATTTT. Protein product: CASSFLAGGTDTQYF.

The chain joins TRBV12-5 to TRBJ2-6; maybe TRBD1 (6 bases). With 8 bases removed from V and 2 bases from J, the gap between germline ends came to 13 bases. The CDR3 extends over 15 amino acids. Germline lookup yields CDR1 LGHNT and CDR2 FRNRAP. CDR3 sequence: CASTRWDTGANVLTF. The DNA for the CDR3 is TGTGCTAGTACCCGATGGGACACTGGGGCCAACGTCCTGACTTTC.

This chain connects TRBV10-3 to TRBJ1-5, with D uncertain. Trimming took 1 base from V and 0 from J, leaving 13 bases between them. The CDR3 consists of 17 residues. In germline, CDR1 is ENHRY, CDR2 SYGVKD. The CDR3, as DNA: TGTGCCATCAGTGAGTGGGCAGGCGTGGATAGCAATCAGCCCCAGCATTTT. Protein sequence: CAISEWAGVDSNQPQHF.

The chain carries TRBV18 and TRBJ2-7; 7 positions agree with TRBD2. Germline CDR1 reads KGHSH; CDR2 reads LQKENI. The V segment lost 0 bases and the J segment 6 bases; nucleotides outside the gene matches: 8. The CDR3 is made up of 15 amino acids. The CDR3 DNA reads TGTGCCAGCTCACCACCCGCGGGAGCCGGGGCCGAGCAGTACTTC. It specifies CASSPPAGAGAEQYF.

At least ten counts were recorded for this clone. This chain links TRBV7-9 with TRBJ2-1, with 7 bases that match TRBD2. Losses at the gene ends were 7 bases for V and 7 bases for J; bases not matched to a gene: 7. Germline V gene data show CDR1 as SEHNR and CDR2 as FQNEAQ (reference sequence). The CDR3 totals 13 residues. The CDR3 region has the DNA TGTGCCAGCACCTCCAGGCGGGAGAATGAGCAGTTCTTC. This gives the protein CASTSRRENEQFF.

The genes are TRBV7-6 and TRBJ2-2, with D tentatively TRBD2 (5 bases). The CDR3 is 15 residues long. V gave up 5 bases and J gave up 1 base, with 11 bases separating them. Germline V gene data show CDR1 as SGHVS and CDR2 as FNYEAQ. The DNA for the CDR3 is TGTGCCAGCAGCCTGGCGGACTTGAACACCGGGGAGCTGTTTTTT. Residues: CASSLADLNTGELFF. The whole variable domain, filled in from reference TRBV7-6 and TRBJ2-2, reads GAGVSQSPRYKVTKRGQDVALRCDPISGHVSLYWYRQALGQGPEFLTYFNYEAQQDKSGLPNDRFSAERPEGSISTLTIQRTEQRDSAMYRCASSLADLNTGELFFGEGSRLTVL.

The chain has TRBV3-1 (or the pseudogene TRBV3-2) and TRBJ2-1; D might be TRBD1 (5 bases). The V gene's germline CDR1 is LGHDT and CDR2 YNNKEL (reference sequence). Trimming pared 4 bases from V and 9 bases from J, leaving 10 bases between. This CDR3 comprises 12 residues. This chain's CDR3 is CASSPGRGEQFF. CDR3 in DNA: TGTGCCAGCAGCCCAGGGCGAGGTGAGCAGTTCTTC.

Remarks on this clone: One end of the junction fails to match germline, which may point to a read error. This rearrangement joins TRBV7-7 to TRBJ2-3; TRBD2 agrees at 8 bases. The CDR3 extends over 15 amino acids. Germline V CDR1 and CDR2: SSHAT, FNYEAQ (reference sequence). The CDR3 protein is CASSSTSGRTDTQYF. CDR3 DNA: TGTGCTAGCAGCTCTACTAGCGGACGCACAGATACGCAGTATTTT.

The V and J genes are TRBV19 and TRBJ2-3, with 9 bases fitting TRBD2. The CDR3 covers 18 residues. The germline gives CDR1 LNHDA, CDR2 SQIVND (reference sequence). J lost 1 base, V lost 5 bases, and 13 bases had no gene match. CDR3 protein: CASSPHPPGLAGTDTQYF. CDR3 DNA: TGTGCCAGTAGTCCTCACCCACCGGGACTAGCCGGCACAGATACGCAGTATTTT.

The CDR3: CSVEGGFF. The CDR3 coding sequence is TGCAGCGTTGAGGGGGGTTTCTTC. The chain links TRBV29-1 to TRBJ2-1, with D possibly being TRBD2 (6 bases). V dropped 3 bases and J dropped 16 bases, with 7 bases sitting between them. This CDR3 contains 8 residues. The germline V gene encodes CDR1 SQVTM and CDR2 ANQGSEA.

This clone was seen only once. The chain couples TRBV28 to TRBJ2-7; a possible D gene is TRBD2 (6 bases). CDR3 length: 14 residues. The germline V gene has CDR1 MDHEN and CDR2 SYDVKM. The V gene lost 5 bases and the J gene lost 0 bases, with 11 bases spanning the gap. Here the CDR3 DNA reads TGTGCCAGCAGTCGTAGCGGCCTCTCCTACGAGCAGTACTTC. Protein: CASSRSGLSYEQYF. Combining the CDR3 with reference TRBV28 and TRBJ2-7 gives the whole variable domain DVKVTQSSRYLVKRTGEKVFLECVQDMDHENMFWYRQDPGLGLRLIYFSYDVKMKEKGDIPEGYSVSREKKERFSLILESASTNQTSMYLCASSRSGLSYEQYFGPGTRLTVT.

Written as DNA, the CDR3 is TGTGCCAGCACTCTCGAGACGGGAGCCTATGGCTACACCTTC. It codes for CASTLETGAYGYTF. The V and J genes are TRBV2 and TRBJ1-2; no firm D call. The CDR3 has 14 residues. V lost 7 bases and J lost 4, with 16 bases in between. The germline V gene encodes CDR1 SNHLY and CDR2 FYNNEI.

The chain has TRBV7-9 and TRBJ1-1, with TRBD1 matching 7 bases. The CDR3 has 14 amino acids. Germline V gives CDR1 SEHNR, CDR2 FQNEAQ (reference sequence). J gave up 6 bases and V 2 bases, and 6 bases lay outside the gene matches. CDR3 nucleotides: TGTGCCAGCAGCTTAAGACAGGGTGTCGCTGAAGCTTTCTTT. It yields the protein CASSLRQGVAEAFF.